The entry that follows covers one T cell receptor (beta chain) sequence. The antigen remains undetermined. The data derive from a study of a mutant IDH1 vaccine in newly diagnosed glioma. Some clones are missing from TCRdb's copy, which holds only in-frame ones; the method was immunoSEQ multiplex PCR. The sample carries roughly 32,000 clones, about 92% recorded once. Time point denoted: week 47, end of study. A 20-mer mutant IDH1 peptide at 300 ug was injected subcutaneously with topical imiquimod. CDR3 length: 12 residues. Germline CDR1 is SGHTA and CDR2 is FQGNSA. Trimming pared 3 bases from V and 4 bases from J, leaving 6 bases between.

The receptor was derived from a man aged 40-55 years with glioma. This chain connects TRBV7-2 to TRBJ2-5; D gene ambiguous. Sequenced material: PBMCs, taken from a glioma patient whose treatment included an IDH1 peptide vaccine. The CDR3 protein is CASSFPGETQYF. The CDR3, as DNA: TGTGCCAGCAGCTTTCCTGGAGAGACCCAGTACTTC.